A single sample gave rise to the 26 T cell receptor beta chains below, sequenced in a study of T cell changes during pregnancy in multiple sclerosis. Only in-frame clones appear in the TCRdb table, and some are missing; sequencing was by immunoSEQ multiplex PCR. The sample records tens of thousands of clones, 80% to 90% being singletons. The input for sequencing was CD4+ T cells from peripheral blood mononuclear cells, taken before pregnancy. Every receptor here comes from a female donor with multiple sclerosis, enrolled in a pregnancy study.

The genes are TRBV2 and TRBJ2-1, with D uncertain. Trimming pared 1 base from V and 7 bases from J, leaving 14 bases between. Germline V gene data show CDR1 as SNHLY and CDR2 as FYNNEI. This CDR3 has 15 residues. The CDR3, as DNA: TGTGCCAGCAGTGAAGTACTGGCTTTGAGGAATGAGCAGTTCTTC. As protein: CASSEVLALRNEQFF.

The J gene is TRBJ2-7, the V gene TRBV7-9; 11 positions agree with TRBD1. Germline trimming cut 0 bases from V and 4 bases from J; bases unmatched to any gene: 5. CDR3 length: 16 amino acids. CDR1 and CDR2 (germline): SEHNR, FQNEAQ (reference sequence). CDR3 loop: CASSLAGDRGKYEQYF. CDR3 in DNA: TGTGCCAGCAGCTTAGCAGGGGACAGGGGGAAGTACGAGCAGTACTTC.

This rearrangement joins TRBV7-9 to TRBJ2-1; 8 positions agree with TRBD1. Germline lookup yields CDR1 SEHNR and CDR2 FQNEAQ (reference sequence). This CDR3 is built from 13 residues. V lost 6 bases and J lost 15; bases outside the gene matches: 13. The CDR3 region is CASSSTDRVVGFF. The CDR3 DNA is TGTGCCAGCAGTTCAACGGACAGGGTCGTAGGGTTCTTC.

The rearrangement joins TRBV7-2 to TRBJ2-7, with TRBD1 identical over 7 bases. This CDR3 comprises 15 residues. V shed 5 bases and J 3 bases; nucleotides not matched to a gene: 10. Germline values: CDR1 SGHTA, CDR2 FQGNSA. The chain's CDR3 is CASSNPRTGSYEQYF. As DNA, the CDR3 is TGTGCCAGCAGCAATCCTCGGACAGGAAGCTACGAGCAGTACTTC.

The DNA for the CDR3 is TGTGCCAGCAGCTTCACAGGGGGCAAGGACGAGCAGTACTTC. Its protein is CASSFTGGKDEQYF. This chain links TRBV7-9 with TRBJ2-7, with TRBD1 identical over 9 bases. This CDR3 contains 14 residues. The V segment lost 3 bases and the J segment 5 bases; nucleotides outside the gene matches: 5. Germline CDR1 reads SEHNR; CDR2 reads FQNEAQ (reference sequence).

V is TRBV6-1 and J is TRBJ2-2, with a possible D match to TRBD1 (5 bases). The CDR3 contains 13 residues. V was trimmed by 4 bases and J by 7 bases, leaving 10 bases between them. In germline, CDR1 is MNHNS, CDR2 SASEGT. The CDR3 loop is CASSAQGRGELFF. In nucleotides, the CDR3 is TGTGCCAGCAGTGCCCAGGGCCGCGGGGAGCTGTTTTTT.

CDR3 bases: TGTGCCAGCAGCCAGGGACAGGGGATCGGCACTGAAGCTTTCTTT. It encodes CASSQGQGIGTEAFF. This rearrangement joins TRBV11-2 to TRBJ1-1; 10 bases line up with TRBD1. The CDR3 runs to 15 residues. Losses at the gene ends were 5 bases for V and 4 bases for J; bases not matched to a gene: 7. CDR1 is SGHAT, CDR2 FQNNGV, per germline.

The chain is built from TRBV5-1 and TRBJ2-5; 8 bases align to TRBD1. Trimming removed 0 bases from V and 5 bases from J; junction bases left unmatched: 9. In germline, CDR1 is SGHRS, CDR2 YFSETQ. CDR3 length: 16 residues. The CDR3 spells CASSLEVQGGGETQYF. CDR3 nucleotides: TGCGCCAGCAGCTTGGAAGTACAGGGGGGAGGCGAGACCCAGTACTTC.

CDR3 in amino acids: CASTWGEGGDEQFF. The CDR3 DNA reads as TGTGCCAGCACTTGGGGGGAGGGCGGTGATGAGCAGTTCTTC. V is TRBV6-5 and J is TRBJ2-1, with 7 bases matching TRBD2. The CDR3 consists of 14 residues. Germline lookup yields CDR1 MNHEY and CDR2 SVGAGI. The J segment lost 8 bases and the V segment lost 7 bases, leaving 11 bases of the junction unmatched.

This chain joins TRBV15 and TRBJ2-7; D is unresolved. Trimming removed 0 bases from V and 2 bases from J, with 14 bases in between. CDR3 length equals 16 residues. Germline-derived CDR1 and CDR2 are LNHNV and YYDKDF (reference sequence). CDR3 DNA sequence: TGTGCCACCAGCAGAGACCCGCCGAGGTTAACCTACGAGCAGTACTTC. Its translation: CATSRDPPRLTYEQYF.

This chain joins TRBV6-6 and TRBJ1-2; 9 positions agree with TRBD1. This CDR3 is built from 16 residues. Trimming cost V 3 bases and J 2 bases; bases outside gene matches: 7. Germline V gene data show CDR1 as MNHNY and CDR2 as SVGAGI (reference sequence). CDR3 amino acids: CASSYSGQGRNYGYTF. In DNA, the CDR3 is TGTGCCAGCAGTTATTCCGGACAGGGGCGAAACTATGGCTACACCTTC.

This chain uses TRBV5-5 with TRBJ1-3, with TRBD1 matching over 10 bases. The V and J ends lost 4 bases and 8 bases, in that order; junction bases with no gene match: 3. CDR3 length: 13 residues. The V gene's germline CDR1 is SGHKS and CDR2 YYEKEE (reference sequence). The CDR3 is CASSLDRGDTIYF. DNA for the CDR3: TGTGCCAGCAGCCTGGACAGGGGGGACACCATATATTTT.

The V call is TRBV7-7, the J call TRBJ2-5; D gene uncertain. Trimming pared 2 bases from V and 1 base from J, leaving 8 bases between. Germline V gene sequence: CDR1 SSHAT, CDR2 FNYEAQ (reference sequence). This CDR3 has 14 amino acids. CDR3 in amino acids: CASSLSPGQETQYF. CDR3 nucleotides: TGTGCCAGCAGCTTAAGTCCGGGCCAAGAGACCCAGTACTTC.

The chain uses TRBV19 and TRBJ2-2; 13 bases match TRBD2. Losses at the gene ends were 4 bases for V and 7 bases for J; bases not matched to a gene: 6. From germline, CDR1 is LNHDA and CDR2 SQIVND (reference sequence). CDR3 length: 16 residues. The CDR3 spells CASSTGLAGVFGELFF. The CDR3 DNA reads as TGTGCCAGTAGTACCGGACTAGCGGGAGTCTTCGGGGAGCTGTTTTTT.

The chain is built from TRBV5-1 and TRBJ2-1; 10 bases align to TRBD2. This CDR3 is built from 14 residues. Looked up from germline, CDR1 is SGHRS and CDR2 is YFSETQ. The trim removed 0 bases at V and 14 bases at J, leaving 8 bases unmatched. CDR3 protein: CASSLVLAGDREFF. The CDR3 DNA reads TGCGCCAGCAGCTTGGTCCTAGCGGGAGATAGGGAGTTCTTC.

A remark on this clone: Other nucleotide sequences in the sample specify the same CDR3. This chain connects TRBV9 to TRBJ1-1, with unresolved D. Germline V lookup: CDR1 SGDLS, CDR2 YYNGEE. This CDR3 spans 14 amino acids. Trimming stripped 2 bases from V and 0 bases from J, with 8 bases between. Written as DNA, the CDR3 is TGTGCCAGCAGCGTTCGGTCGGTGAACACTGAAGCTTTCTTT. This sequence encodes CASSVRSVNTEAFF.

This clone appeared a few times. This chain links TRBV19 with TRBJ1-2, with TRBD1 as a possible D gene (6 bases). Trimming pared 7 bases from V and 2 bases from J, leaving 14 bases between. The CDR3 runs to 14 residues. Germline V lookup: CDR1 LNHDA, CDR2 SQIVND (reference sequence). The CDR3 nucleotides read TGTGCCAGTACTAGGGACACCACAAACTATGGCTACACCTTC. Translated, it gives CASTRDTTNYGYTF. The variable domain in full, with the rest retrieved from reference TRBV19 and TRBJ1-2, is DGGITQSPKYLFRKEGQNVTLSCEQNLNHDAMYWYRQDPGQGLRLIYYSQIVNDFQKGDIAEGYSVSREKKESFPLTVTSAQKNPTAFYLCASTRDTTNYGYTFGSGTRLTVV.

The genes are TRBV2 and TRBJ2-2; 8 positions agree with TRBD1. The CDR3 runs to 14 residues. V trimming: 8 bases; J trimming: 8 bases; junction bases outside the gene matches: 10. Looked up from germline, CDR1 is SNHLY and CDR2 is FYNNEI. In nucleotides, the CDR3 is TGTGCCAGCCGAATGGGGCAGGGGGCTGGGGAGCTGTTTTTT. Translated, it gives CASRMGQGAGELFF.

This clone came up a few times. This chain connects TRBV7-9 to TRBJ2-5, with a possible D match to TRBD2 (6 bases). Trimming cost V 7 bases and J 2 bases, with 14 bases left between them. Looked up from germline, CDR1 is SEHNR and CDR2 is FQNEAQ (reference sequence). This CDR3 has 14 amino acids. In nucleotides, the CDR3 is TGTGCCAGCAACCCATCCGGAGGGCAAGAGACCCAGTACTTC. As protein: CASNPSGGQETQYF.

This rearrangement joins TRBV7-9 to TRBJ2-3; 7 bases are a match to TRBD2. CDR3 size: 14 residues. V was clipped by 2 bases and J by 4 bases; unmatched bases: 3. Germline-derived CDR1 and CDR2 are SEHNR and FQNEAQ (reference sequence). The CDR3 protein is CASSLKGLADTQYF. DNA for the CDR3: TGTGCCAGCAGCTTAAAAGGACTAGCAGATACGCAGTATTTT.

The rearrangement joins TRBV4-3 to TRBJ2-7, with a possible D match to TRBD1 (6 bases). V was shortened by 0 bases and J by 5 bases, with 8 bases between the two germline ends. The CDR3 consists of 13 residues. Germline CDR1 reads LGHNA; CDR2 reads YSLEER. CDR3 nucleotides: TGCGCCAGCAGCCAAGAGACAGGCCACGAGCAGTACTTC. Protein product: CASSQETGHEQYF.

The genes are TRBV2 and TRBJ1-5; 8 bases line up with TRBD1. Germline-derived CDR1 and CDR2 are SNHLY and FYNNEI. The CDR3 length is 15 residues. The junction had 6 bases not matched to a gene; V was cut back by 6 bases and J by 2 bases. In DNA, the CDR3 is TGTGCCAGCAGCACAGGGGGGACGGGCAATCAGCCCCAGCATTTT. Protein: CASSTGGTGNQPQHF. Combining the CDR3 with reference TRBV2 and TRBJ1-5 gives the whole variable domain EPEVTQTPSHQVTQMGQEVILRCVPISNHLYFYWYRQILGQKVEFLVSFYNNEISEKSEIFDDQFSVERPDGSNFTLKIRSTKLEDSAMYFCASSTGGTGNQPQHFGDGTRLSIL.

CDR3 sequence (DNA): TGCGCCAGCAGGGGGGACTATCAGGGACCAGATACGCAGTATTTT. Protein sequence: CASRGDYQGPDTQYF. The gene calls are TRBV10-2 and TRBJ2-3, with 7 bases identical to TRBD2. The CDR3 loop spans 15 amino acids. The V segment lost 6 bases and the J segment 4 bases; nucleotides outside the gene matches: 10. Germline values: CDR1 WSHSY, CDR2 SAAADI.

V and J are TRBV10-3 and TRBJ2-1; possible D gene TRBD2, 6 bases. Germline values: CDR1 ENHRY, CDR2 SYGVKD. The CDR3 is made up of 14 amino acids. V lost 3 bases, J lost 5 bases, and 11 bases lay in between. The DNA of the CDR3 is TGTGCCATCAGTGACAGCAGGAGGGACAATGAGCAGTTCTTC. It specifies CAISDSRRDNEQFF.

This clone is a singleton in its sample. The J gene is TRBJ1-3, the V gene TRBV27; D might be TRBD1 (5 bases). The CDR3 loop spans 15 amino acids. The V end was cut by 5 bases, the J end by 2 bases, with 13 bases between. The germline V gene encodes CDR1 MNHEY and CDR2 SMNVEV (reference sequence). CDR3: CASSPFTGPGNTIYF. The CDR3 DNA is TGTGCCAGCAGTCCCTTCACAGGACCTGGAAACACCATATATTTT.

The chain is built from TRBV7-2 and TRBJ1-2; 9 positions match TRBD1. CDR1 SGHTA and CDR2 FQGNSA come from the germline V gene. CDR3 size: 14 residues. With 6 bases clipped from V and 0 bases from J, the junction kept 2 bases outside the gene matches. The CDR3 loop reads CASRGDRANYGYTF. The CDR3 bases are TGTGCCAGCAGAGGGGACAGGGCTAACTATGGCTACACCTTC.